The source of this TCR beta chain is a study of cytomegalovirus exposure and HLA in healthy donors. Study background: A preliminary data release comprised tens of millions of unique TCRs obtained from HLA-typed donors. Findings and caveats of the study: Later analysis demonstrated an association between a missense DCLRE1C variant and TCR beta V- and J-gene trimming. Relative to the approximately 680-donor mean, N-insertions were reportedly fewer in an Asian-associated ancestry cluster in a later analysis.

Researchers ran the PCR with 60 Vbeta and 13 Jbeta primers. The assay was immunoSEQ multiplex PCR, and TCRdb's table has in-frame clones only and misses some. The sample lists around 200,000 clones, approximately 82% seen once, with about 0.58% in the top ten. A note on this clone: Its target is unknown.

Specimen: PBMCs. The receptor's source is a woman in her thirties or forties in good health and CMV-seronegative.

This chain's CDR3 is CASSAGTSNTGELFF. The DNA for the CDR3 is TGTGCCAGCAGCGCCGGGACTAGCAATACCGGGGAGCTGTTTTTT. The chain recombines TRBV13 with TRBJ2-2; the match to TRBD2 covers 9 bases. CDR1 is PRHDT, CDR2 FYEKMQ, per germline (reference sequence). V lost 5 bases, J lost 5 bases, and 6 bases stayed unmatched. The CDR3 runs to 15 residues.